Listed below are T cell receptor beta chains from one sample, sequenced in a study of blood T cell repertoires in COVID-19. Data came from immunoSEQ multiplex PCR; TCRdb stores just in-frame clones and leaves some out. This table has just over 20,000 clones, 65% to 90% appearing once. Sample: peripheral blood. These receptors originate from a man aged 50 to 60 with active COVID-19. Each CDR3 is given with its conserved first and last residue. The D gene is left open where the match is weak. Clone size, where shown, is once, few, many, or a class for clones that have expanded.

cdr3_aa cdr3_nt j_call d_call cdr3_length v_call clone_size
CASSHTGTESSYNSPLHF TGCGCCAGCAGCCATACCGGGACAGAGAGCTCCTATAATTCACCCCTCCACTTT TRBJ1-6 TRBD1 18 TRBV4-1 NA
CASSLLRGWNTGELFF TGTGCCAGCAGCTTACTACGGGGATGGAACACCGGGGAGCTGTTTTTT TRBJ2-2 NA 16 TRBV7-8 NA
CASSLQAALYNEQFF TGCGCCAGCAGCCTTCAAGCGGCACTCTACAATGAGCAGTTCTTC TRBJ2-1 NA 15 TRBV4-1 once
CTSSQSPGLGYGYTF TGTACCAGCAGCCAAAGTCCGGGACTCGGCTATGGCTACACCTTC TRBJ1-2 NA 15 TRBV3-1/TRBV3-2 NA
CASSQLTSGGAKNIQYF TGCGCCAGCAGCCAACTGACTAGCGGGGGGGCCAAAAACATTCAGTACTTC TRBJ2-4 TRBD2 17 TRBV4-1 NA
CSASPGTGQETQYF TGCAGCGCCTCACCCGGGACAGGGCAAGAGACCCAGTACTTC TRBJ2-5 TRBD1 14 TRBV29-1 NA
CASSDQGPEQYF TGTGCCAGCAGTGATCAGGGTCCCGAGCAGTACTTC TRBJ2-7 NA 12 TRBV6-1 NA
CASSQTGEETQYF TGTGCCAGCAGCCAGACAGGGGAGGAGACCCAGTACTTC TRBJ2-5 TRBD1 13 TRBV3-1/TRBV3-2 NA
CASSSPLDRVTGNTIYF TGTGCCAGCAGCTCCCCCTTGGACAGGGTAACTGGAAACACCATATATTTT TRBJ1-3 TRBD1 17 TRBV7-9 NA
CASSLFLPARHVQGGQYF TGTGCCAGCAGCTTATTCCTACCAGCGCGGCATGTGCAGGGAGGGCAGTACTTC TRBJ2-7 NA 18 TRBV7-8 NA
CASSEALRVSDTQYF TGTGCCAGCAGTGAAGCGCTTCGCGTCTCAGATACGCAGTATTTT TRBJ2-3 NA 15 TRBV2 NA
CASSSRVYTEAFF TGTGCCAGCAGTTCGCGGGTGTACACTGAAGCTTTCTTT TRBJ1-1 NA 13 TRBV2 NA
CASSFGETQYF TGTGCCAGCAGCTTCGGGGAGACCCAGTACTTC TRBJ2-5 NA 11 TRBV11-2 NA
CATSSPLARRRDF TGTGCCACCAGCAGTCCCCTAGCTCGGAGGCGGGATTTT TRBJ2-3 NA 13 TRBV15 NA
CASSLVRGDTGELFF TGTGCCAGCAGCTTGGTGCGGGGTGACACCGGGGAGCTGTTTTTT TRBJ2-2 NA 15 TRBV5-5 once
CASSPLAGGTQYF TGCGCCAGCAGCCCATTAGCGGGGGGGACCCAGTACTTC TRBJ2-5 TRBD2 13 TRBV4-1 NA
CASSPRGTNIQYF TGTGCCAGCAGTCCCAGGGGTACTAACATTCAGTACTTC TRBJ2-4 NA 13 TRBV27 NA
CASSNFMDPGEDEQFF TGTGCCAGCAGCAACTTCATGGACCCAGGGGAAGATGAGCAGTTCTTC TRBJ2-1 NA 16 TRBV7-6 NA
CASSRDRGNGNTIYF TGTGCCAGCAGTCGGGACAGGGGAAATGGAAACACCATATATTTT TRBJ1-3 TRBD1 15 TRBV6-6 NA
CAISARFRGRIATNEKLFF TGTGCCATCAGTGCCCGATTCAGGGGGCGCATAGCAACTAATGAAAAACTGTTTTTT TRBJ1-4 TRBD1 19 TRBV10-3 NA
CASSAVSMNTEAFF TGTGCCAGCAGTGCCGTAAGCATGAACACTGAAGCTTTCTTT TRBJ1-1 NA 14 TRBV25-1 NA
CASSLDRVPEKLFF TGCGCCAGCAGCTTGGACAGGGTGCCCGAAAAACTGTTTTTT TRBJ1-4 NA 14 TRBV5-1 NA
CASSPPGTAATNEKLFF TGTGCCAGCTCACCACCGGGTACAGCAGCAACTAATGAAAAACTGTTTTTT TRBJ1-4 NA 17 TRBV18 NA
CASSRDATGNWETQYF TGTGCCAGCAGCCGAGATGCTACAGGGAACTGGGAGACCCAGTACTTC TRBJ2-5 NA 16 TRBV27 NA
CAIYYRSPGQGTGELFF TGTGCCATTTATTACCGCAGCCCAGGACAGGGCACCGGGGAGCTGTTTTTT TRBJ2-2 TRBD1 17 TRBV10-3 NA
CASSLEQAREQFF TGTGCCAGCAGCTTAGAACAGGCCAGGGAGCAGTTCTTC TRBJ2-1 NA 13 TRBV7-8 NA
CASGLVGEPQHF TGTGCTAGTGGTTTGGTAGGGGAGCCCCAGCATTTT TRBJ1-5 NA 12 TRBV12-5 NA
CATSPGTGMNTEAFF TGCGCCACCAGTCCCGGGACAGGGATGAACACTGAAGCTTTCTTT TRBJ1-1 TRBD1 15 TRBV10-1 NA
CASTNGGGELFF TGTGCCAGCACCAACGGGGGTGGGGAGCTGTTTTTT TRBJ2-2 NA 12 TRBV6-5 NA
CASSLRYQETQYF TGTGCCAGCAGCTTGAGATACCAAGAGACCCAGTACTTC TRBJ2-5 NA 13 TRBV7-2 NA